The following is a T cell receptor (beta chain) sequence with its context. Germline V CDR1 and CDR2: SQVTM, ANQGSEA. This CDR3 has 14 amino acids. V was pared by 4 bases and J by 8 bases, with 10 bases of the junction left unmatched. TCRdb keeps only in-frame clones here, not all; method: immunoSEQ multiplex PCR. The sample shows 65,000 to 90,000 clones, roughly nine tenths of them seen only once. The data stem from a study of technical replicates of blood from four donors. V usage is TRBV29-1 and J usage is TRBJ2-1, with 8 bases aligning to TRBD2. This TCR was recovered from a human donor in good health. What was sequenced was T cells isolated from PBMCs. The DNA of the CDR3 is TGCAGCGTTGGGCCGGGGGGGCCTAAGGATGAGCAGTTCTTC. Residues: CSVGPGGPKDEQFF.